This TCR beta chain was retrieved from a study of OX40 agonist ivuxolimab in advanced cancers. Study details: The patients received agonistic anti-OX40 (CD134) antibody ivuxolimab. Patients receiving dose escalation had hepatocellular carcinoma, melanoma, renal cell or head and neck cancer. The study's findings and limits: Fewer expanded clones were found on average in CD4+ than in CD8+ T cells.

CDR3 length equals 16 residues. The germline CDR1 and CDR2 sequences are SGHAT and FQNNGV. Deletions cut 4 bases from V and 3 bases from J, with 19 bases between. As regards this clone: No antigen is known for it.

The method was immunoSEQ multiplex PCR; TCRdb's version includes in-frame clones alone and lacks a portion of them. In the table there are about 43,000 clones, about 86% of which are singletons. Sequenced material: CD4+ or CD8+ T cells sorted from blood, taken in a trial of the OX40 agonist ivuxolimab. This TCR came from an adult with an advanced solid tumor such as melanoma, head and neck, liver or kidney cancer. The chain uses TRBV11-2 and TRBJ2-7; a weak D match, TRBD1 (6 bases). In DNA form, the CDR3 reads TGTGCCAGCAGCTCCCTCAGGGGAATTGCGAGCTACGAGCAGTACTTC. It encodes CASSSLRGIASYEQYF.